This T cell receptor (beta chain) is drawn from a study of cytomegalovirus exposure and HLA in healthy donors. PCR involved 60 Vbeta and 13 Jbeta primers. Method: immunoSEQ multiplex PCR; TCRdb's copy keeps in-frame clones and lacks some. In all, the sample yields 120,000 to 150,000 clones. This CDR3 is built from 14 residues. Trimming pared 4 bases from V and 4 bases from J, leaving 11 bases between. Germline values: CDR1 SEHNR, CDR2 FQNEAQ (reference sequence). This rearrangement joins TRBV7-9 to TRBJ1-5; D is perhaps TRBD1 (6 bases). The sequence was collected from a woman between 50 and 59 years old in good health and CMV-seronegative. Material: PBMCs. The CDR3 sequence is CASSSPGDNQPQHF. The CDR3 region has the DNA TGTGCCAGCAGCTCACCAGGGGATAATCAGCCCCAGCATTTT.